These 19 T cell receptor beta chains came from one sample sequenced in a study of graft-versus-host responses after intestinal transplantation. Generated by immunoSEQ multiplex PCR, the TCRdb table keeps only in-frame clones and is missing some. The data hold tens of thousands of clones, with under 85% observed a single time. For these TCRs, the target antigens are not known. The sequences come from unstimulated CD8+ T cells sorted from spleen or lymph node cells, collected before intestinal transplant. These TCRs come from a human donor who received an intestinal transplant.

CDR3 amino acids: CASSQGRYTEAFF. CDR3 nucleotides: TGTGCCAGCAGCCAAGGGCGGTACACTGAAGCTTTCTTT. The chain has TRBV7-6 and TRBJ1-1; D call uncertain. Germline values: CDR1 SGHVS, CDR2 FNYEAQ. The ends were cut back, 5 bases at V and 3 bases at J, with 10 bases in the middle. This CDR3 has 13 residues.

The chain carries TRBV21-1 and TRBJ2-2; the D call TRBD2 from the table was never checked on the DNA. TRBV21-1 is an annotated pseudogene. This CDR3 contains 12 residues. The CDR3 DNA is TGTGCCAGCAGCGGGAGTCCCGGGGAGCTGTTTTTT. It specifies CASSGSPGELFF.

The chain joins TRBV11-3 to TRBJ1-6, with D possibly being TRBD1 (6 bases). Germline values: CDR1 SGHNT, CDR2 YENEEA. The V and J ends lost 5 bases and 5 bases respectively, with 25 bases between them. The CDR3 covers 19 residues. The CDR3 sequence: CASSPLRNRDVINNSPLHF. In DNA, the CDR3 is TGTGCCAGCAGCCCCCTTCGAAACAGGGATGTGATAAATAATTCACCCCTCCACTTT.

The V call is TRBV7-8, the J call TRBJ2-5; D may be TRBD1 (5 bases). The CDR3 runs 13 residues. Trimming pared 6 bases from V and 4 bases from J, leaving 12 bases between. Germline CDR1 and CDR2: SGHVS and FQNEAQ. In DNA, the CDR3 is TGTGCCAGCAGGGCAGGGTGGACAGAGACCCAGTACTTC. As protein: CASRAGWTETQYF.

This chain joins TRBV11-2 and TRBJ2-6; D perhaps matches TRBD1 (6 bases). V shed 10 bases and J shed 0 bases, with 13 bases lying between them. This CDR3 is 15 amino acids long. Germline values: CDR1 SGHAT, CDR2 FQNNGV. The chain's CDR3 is CATTNRDSGANVLTF. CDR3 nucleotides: TGTGCCACCACAAACAGGGACTCTGGGGCCAACGTCCTGACTTTC.

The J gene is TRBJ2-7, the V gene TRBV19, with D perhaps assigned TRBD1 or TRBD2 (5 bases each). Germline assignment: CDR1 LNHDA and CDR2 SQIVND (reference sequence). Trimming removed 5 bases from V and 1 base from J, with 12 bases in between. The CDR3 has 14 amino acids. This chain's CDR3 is CASSRGRFSYEQYF. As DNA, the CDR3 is TGTGCCAGTAGTCGGGGACGGTTTTCCTACGAGCAGTACTTC.

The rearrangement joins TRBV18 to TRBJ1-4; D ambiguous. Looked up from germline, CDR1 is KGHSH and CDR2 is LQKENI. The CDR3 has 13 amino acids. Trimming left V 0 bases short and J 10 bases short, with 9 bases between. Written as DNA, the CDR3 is TGTGCCAGCTCACCACCGTTCTCAGGAAAACTGTTTTTT. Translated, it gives CASSPPFSGKLFF.

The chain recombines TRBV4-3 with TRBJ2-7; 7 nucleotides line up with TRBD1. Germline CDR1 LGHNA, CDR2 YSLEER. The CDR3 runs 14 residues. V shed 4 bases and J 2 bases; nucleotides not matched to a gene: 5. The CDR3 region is CASSLGQIAYEQYF. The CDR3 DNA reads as TGCGCCAGCAGCCTGGGACAGATAGCCTACGAGCAGTACTTC.

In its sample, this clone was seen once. The CDR3 sequence is CASSYNRVTGELFF. The CDR3 region has the DNA TGTGCCAGCAGTTACAACAGGGTCACCGGGGAGCTGTTTTTT. The rearrangement joins TRBV2 to TRBJ2-2, with D maybe TRBD1 (6 bases). Trimming took 5 bases from V and 4 from J, leaving 11 bases between them. Germline V gives CDR1 SNHLY, CDR2 FYNNEI. This CDR3 is built from 14 residues.

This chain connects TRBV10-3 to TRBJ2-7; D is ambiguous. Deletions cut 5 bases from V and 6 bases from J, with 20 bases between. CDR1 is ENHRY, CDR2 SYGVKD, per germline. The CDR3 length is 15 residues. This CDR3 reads CAISLFEEPIGEQYF. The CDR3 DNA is TGTGCCATCAGTCTCTTCGAGGAGCCCATCGGCGAGCAGTACTTC.

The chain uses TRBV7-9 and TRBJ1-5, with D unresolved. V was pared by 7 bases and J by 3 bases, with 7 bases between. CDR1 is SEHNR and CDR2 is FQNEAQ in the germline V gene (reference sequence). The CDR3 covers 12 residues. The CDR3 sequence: CASTQLNQPQHF. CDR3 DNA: TGTGCCAGCACCCAGCTCAATCAGCCCCAGCATTTT.

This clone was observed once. DNA of the CDR3: TGCAGCGTTGAAGACAGGGCGGTATCTGGAAACACCATATATTTT. This gives the protein CSVEDRAVSGNTIYF. J is TRBJ1-3 and V is TRBV29-1; possible D gene TRBD1, 5 bases. The CDR3 loop spans 15 amino acids. The germline V gene encodes CDR1 SQVTM and CDR2 ANQGSEA. With 0 bases removed from V and 1 base from J, the gap between germline ends came to 10 bases.

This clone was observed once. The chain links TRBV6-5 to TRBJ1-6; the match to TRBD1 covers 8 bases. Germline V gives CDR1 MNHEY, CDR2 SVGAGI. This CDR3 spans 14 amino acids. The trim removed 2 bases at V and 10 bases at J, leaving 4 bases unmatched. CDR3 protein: CASSYEGTGSPLHF. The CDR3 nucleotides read TGTGCCAGCAGTTACGAGGGGACAGGATCACCCCTCCACTTT.

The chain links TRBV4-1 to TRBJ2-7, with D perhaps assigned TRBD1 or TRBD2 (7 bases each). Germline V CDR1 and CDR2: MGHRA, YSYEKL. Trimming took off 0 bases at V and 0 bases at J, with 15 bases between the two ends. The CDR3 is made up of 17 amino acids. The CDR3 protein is CASSQEGGTVPSYEQYF. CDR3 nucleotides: TGCGCCAGCAGCCAAGAGGGGGGGACAGTCCCCTCCTACGAGCAGTACTTC.

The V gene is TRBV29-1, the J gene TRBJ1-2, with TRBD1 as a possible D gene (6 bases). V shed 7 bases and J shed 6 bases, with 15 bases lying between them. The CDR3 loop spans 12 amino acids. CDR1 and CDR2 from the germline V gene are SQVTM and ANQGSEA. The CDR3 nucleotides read TGCAGCGCCGAAGGGGGGGGCAATGGCTACACCTTC. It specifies CSAEGGGNGYTF.

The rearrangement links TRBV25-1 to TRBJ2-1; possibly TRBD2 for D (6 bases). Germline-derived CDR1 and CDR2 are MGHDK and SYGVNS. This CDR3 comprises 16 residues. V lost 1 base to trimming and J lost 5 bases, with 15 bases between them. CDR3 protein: CASSELGASDNNEQFF. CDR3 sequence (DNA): TGTGCCAGCAGTGAATTAGGCGCTAGCGATAACAATGAGCAGTTCTTC.

Here the CDR3 reads CASSRRVYGYTF. The DNA for the CDR3 is TGCGCCAGCAGTCGGCGAGTGTATGGCTACACCTTC. This sequence joins TRBV23-1 and TRBJ1-2; D gene ambiguous. TRBV23-1 is filed as an ORF, its function uncertain. This CDR3 comprises 12 residues. Trimming pared 4 bases from V and 5 bases from J, leaving 8 bases between.

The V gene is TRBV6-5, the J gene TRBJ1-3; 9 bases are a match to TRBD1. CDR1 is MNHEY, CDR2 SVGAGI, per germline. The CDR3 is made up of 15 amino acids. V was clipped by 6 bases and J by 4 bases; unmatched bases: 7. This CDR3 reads CASSPTGGKGNTIYF. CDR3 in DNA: TGTGCCAGCAGCCCTACAGGGGGCAAGGGAAACACCATATATTTT.

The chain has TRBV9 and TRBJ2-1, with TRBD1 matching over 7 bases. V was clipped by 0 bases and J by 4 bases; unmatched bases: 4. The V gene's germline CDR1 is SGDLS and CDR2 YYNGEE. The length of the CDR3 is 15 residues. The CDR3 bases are TGTGCCAGCAGCGTAGCTATCAGGGGGTACAATGAGCAGTTCTTC. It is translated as CASSVAIRGYNEQFF. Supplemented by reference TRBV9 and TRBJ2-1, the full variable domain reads DSGVTQTPKHLITATGQRVTLRCSPRSGDLSVYWYQQSLDQGLQFLIQYYNGEERAKGNILERFSAQQFPDLHSELNLSSLELGDSALYFCASSVAIRGYNEQFFGPGTRLTVL.